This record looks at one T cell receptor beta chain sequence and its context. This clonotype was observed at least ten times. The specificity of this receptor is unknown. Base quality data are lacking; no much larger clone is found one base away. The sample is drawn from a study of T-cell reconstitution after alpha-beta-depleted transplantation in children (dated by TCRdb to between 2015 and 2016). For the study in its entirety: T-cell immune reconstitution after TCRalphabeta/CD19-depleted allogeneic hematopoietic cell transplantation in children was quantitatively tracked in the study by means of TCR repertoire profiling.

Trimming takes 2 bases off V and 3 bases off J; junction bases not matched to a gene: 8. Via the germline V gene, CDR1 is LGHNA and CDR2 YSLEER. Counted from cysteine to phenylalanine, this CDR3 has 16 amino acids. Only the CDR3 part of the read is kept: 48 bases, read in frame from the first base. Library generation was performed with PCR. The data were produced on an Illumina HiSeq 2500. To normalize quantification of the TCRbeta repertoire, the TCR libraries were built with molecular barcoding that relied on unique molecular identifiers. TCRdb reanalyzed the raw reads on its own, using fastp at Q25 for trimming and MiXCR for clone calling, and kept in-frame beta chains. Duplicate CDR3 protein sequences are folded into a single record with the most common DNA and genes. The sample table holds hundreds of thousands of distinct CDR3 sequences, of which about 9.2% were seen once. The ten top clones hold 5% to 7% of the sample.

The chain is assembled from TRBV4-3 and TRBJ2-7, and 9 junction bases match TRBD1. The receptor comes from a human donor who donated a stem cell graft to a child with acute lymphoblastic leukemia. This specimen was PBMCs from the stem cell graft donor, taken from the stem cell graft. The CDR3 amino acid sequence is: CASSQTGTGFYYEQYF. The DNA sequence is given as TGCGCCAGCAGCCAAACCGGGACAGGGTTTTACTACGAGCAGTACTTC.